These 14 T cell receptor beta chains originate from one sample sequenced in a study of blood T cell repertoires in COVID-19. Some clones are missing from TCRdb's copy, which holds only in-frame ones; the method was immunoSEQ multiplex PCR. The sample has 250,000 to 300,000 clones; 85% are singletons. The specimen sequenced was peripheral blood. The origin of the receptors is a man aged 50-60 years with active or convalescent COVID-19.

This clone appeared once. This chain uses TRBV19 with TRBJ1-1; D is possibly TRBD1 (5 bases). The CDR3 is made up of 12 amino acids. Germline assignment: CDR1 LNHDA and CDR2 SQIVND (reference sequence). V lost 7 bases to trimming and J lost 4 bases, with 10 bases between them. This CDR3 reads CASTGWVTEAFF. In nucleotides, the CDR3 is TGTGCCAGTACAGGGTGGGTCACTGAAGCTTTCTTT. Using reference TRBV19 and TRBJ1-1 for the parts outside the CDR3, the full variable domain is DGGITQSPKYLFRKEGQNVTLSCEQNLNHDAMYWYRQDPGQGLRLIYYSQIVNDFQKGDIAEGYSVSREKKESFPLTVTSAQKNPTAFYLCASTGWVTEAFFGQGTRLTVV.

The rearrangement joins TRBV9 to TRBJ2-1; D not resolved. Germline values: CDR1 SGDLS, CDR2 YYNGEE. V gave up 4 bases and J gave up 7 bases, with 9 bases separating them. The CDR3 is 12 residues long. The CDR3 DNA is TGTGCCAGCAGCTTACCAGGAAATGAGCAGTTCTTC. This codes for CASSLPGNEQFF.

V usage is TRBV29-1 and J usage is TRBJ2-6; D remains ambiguous. The CDR3 has 13 amino acids. Trimming stripped 4 bases from V and 1 base from J, with 5 bases between. The germline gives CDR1 SQVTM, CDR2 ANQGSEA. CDR3 DNA sequence: TGCAGCGTTGTAACTTCTGGGGCCAACGTCCTGACTTTC. Amino acids: CSVVTSGANVLTF.

The chain has TRBV27 and TRBJ2-7; D not certain. V lost 3 bases to trimming and J lost 2 bases, with 17 bases between them. Germline lookup yields CDR1 MNHEY and CDR2 SMNVEV (reference sequence). This CDR3 is 16 amino acids long. CDR3 protein: CASSFSGAARTYEQYF. CDR3 DNA sequence: TGTGCCAGCAGTTTTTCTGGAGCAGCAAGGACCTACGAGCAGTACTTC.

The count of this clone is one. The chain couples TRBV14 to TRBJ1-2; possibly TRBD1 for D (6 bases). The CDR3 contains 15 residues. Germline CDR1 is SGHDN and CDR2 is FVKESK. Between the trimmed V and J ends, which lost 4 bases and 6 bases, there was a span of 18 bases. The CDR3 DNA reads as TGTGCCAGCAGCCGAGACCTCAGGGGTCTGGATGGCTACACCTTC. Translation gives CASSRDLRGLDGYTF.

There are a few counts of this clone. The chain joins TRBV29-1 to TRBJ1-4, with 7 bases matching TRBD1. CDR1 is SQVTM, CDR2 ANQGSEA, per germline. V was pared by 7 bases and J by 7 bases, with 12 bases of the junction left unmatched. The CDR3 length is 14 residues. The CDR3 DNA is TGCAGCGCCCAAAACAGGGGAGGTGTTGAAAAACTGTTTTTT. This translates into CSAQNRGGVEKLFF. The variable domain in full, completed from reference TRBV29-1 and TRBJ1-4, reads SAVISQKPSRDICQRGTSLTIQCQVDSQVTMMFWYRQQPGQSLTLIATANQGSEATYESGFVIDKFPISRPNLTFSTLTVSNMSPEDSSIYLCSAQNRGGVEKLFFGSGTQLSVL.

The V and J genes are TRBV2 and TRBJ2-4; D unresolved. The germline V gene has CDR1 SNHLY and CDR2 FYNNEI. This CDR3 is built from 12 residues. V was pared by 6 bases and J by 6 bases, with 9 bases between. The CDR3 sequence: CASRRGGNIQYF. Here the CDR3 DNA reads TGTGCCAGCAGGAGAGGCGGAAACATTCAGTACTTC.

The rearrangement links TRBV3-1 (or the pseudogene TRBV3-2) to TRBJ2-3; TRBD2 agrees at 7 bases. This CDR3 comprises 15 residues. The V segment lost 5 bases and the J segment 6 bases; nucleotides outside the gene matches: 11. CDR1 LGHDT and CDR2 YNNKEL come from the germline V gene (reference sequence). The CDR3 protein is CASSSSAGELDTQYF. The CDR3 coding sequence is TGTGCCAGCAGCAGTTCGGCGGGAGAATTGGATACGCAGTATTTT.

The rearrangement uses TRBV12-3 or TRBV12-4 and TRBJ2-7, with D unclear. Trimming stripped 6 bases from V and 9 bases from J, with 18 bases between. The CDR3 is 13 residues long. The CDR3 coding sequence is TGTGCCAGCAGCCCTGACCCAGCGAGCCCGCAGTACTTC. The encoded protein is CASSPDPASPQYF.

The chain recombines TRBV4-2 with TRBJ2-3; 13 bases map to TRBD2. With 0 bases clipped from V and 2 bases from J, the junction kept 5 bases outside the gene matches. The CDR3 loop spans 18 amino acids. Germline V gives CDR1 LGHNA, CDR2 YNFKEQ. The CDR3 region has the DNA TGTGCCAGCAGCCAAGATACTAGCGGGAGGGGAACCACAGATACGCAGTATTTT. This translates into CASSQDTSGRGTTDTQYF.

The chain employs TRBV6-1 and TRBJ1-2, with TRBD1 matching 8 bases. V lost 0 bases, J lost 8 bases, and 8 bases stayed unmatched. CDR3 length: 15 amino acids. Germline V lookup: CDR1 MNHNS, CDR2 SASEGT. In nucleotides, the CDR3 is TGTGCCAGCAGTGAAGCCCCAGGGGGCTTTGGGGGCTACACCTTC. Translating gives CASSEAPGGFGGYTF.

Only a few counts were recorded for this clone. The chain joins TRBV6-5 to TRBJ1-2; 10 bases align to TRBD1. V shed 10 bases, J shed 4 bases, and the junction held 6 bases outside the gene matches. This CDR3 is built from 13 residues. In germline, CDR1 is MNHEY, CDR2 SVGAGI. The CDR3 sequence is CATTGGAGYGYTF. CDR3 in DNA: TGTGCCACGACAGGGGGCGCAGGCTATGGCTACACCTTC.

The chain recombines TRBV4-1 with TRBJ2-4; TRBD1 agrees at 7 bases. Germline V CDR1 and CDR2: MGHRA, YSYEKL. With V trimmed by 2 bases and J by 5 bases, 3 bases remained unmatched. There are 14 residues in the CDR3. Here the CDR3 reads CASSQRQGENIQYF. In DNA, the CDR3 is TGCGCCAGCAGCCAAAGACAGGGTGAAAACATTCAGTACTTC.

The chain joins TRBV12-1 to TRBJ2-7; the table's D gene call, TRBD1, was not cross checked with the DNA. TRBV12-1 is a recognized pseudogene. This CDR3 comprises 16 residues. CDR3 in DNA: TGTGCCAGCAGCTTTGGGAGGGGACAGGGGGCAGCCGAGCAGTACTTC. This codes for CASSFGRGQGAAEQYF.